The 8 T cell receptor beta chains below come from one sample, sequenced in a study of cytotoxic CD8 clonotypes in ibrutinib-treated CLL. Sequencing was performed with immunoSEQ multiplex PCR; in TCRdb, only in-frame clones are kept and a portion is missing. The sample records 55,000 to 60,000 clones, nearly 55% being singletons. The source was PBMCs, collected at disease progression, from a patient treated with ibrutinib. The receptors derive from a human donor with chronic lymphocytic leukemia.

V gene TRBV2 combines with J gene TRBJ2-7; D remains unclear. CDR3 size: 10 residues. Trimming stripped 7 bases from V and 5 bases from J, with 6 bases between. Germline values: CDR1 SNHLY, CDR2 FYNNEI. The CDR3 DNA is TGTGCCAGCATAGGCAACGAGCAGTACTTC. Translating it yields CASIGNEQYF.

The chain joins TRBV7-6 to TRBJ1-1, with 8 bases matching TRBD1. The CDR3 has 15 residues. With V trimmed by 0 bases and J by 2 bases, 2 bases remained unmatched. The V gene's germline CDR1 is SGHVS and CDR2 FNYEAQ. The CDR3 DNA reads as TGTGCCAGCAGCTTAGCGGGACAGGTTAACACTGAAGCTTTCTTT. Protein: CASSLAGQVNTEAFF.

The V and J genes are TRBV30 and TRBJ2-5, with TRBD1 as a possible D gene (5 bases). V was clipped by 4 bases and J by 5 bases, with 8 bases between them. The CDR3 sequence is 11 residues long. Germline loops: CDR1 GTSNPN, CDR2 SVGIG (reference sequence). This CDR3 is CAWTGWETQYF. CDR3 coding DNA: TGTGCCTGGACAGGGTGGGAGACCCAGTACTTC.

The chain combines TRBV2 with TRBJ1-6, with TRBD1 identical over 7 bases. The CDR3 totals 14 residues. Germline V gene lookup returns CDR1 SNHLY and CDR2 FYNNEI. Trimming at V came to 4 bases and at J to 10 bases, leaving 7 bases not matched to a gene. CDR3 in DNA: TGTGCCAGCAGTGTAGTAGGGGGCGAGTCACCCCTCCACTTT. Its translation is CASSVVGGESPLHF.

This clone turned up a few times. The V and J genes are TRBV11-3 and TRBJ1-1; D is unresolved. With 0 bases removed from V and 1 base from J, the gap between germline ends came to 6 bases. The length of the CDR3 is 14 residues. Germline CDR1 SGHNT, CDR2 YENEEA. In DNA form, the CDR3 reads TGTGCCAGCAGCTTAGACCTCTCGAACACTGAAGCTTTCTTT. Its protein product is CASSLDLSNTEAFF. Drawing the rest from reference TRBV11-3 and TRBJ1-1, the complete variable domain is EAGVVQSPRYKIIEKKQPVAFWCNPISGHNTLYWYLQNLGQGPELLIRYENEEAVDDSQLPKDRFSAERLKGVDSTLKIQPAELGDSAVYLCASSLDLSNTEAFFGQGTRLTVV.

The chain carries TRBV2 and TRBJ2-3; D is perhaps TRBD2 (5 bases). V shed 6 bases and J shed 2 bases, with 12 bases lying between them. Per the germline V gene, CDR1 is SNHLY and CDR2 is FYNNEI. The CDR3 spans 14 residues. CDR3 nucleotide sequence: TGTGCCAGCAGAGGGAGCTATAACACAGATACGCAGTATTTT. This translates into CASRGSYNTDTQYF.

The J gene is TRBJ2-7, the V gene TRBV10-3, with 14 bases aligning to TRBD2. CDR3 length equals 13 residues. The V and J ends lost 10 bases and 7 bases, in that order; junction bases with no gene match: 6. The V gene's germline CDR1 is ENHRY and CDR2 SYGVKD. CDR3 DNA sequence: TGTGCCACCACGGGACTAGCGGGAGCTGAGCAGTACTTC. This gives the protein CATTGLAGAEQYF.

The chain carries TRBV7-6 and TRBJ2-7, with D perhaps matching TRBD1 (6 bases). V lost 4 bases, J lost 2 bases, and 9 bases lay in between. CDR3 length: 13 amino acids. The germline gives CDR1 SGHVS, CDR2 FNYEAQ. The CDR3, as DNA: TGTGCCAGCAGCTCCCGGACAGCCTACGAGCAGTACTTC. It yields the protein CASSSRTAYEQYF. The full variable domain, in which reference TRBV7-6 and TRBJ2-7 provide the parts outside the CDR3, is GAGVSQSPRYKVTKRGQDVALRCDPISGHVSLYWYRQALGQGPEFLTYFNYEAQQDKSGLPNDRFSAERPEGSISTLTIQRTEQRDSAMYRCASSSRTAYEQYFGPGTRLTVT.